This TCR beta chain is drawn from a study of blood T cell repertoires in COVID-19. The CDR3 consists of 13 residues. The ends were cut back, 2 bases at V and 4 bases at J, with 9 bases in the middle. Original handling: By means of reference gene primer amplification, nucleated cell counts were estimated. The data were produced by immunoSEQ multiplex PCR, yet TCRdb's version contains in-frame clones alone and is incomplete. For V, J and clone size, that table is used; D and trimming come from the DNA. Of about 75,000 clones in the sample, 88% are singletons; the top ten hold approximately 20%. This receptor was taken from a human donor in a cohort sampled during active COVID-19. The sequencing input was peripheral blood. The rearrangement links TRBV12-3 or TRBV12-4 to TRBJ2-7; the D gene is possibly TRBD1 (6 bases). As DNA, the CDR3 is TGTGCCAGCAGTTTACGGACAGTATACGAGCAGTACTTC. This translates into CASSLRTVYEQYF.